This entry lists 31 T cell receptor beta chains sequenced from one sample in a study of blood T cell repertoires in COVID-19. The data were produced by immunoSEQ multiplex PCR, yet TCRdb's version contains in-frame clones alone and is incomplete. The sample has about 120,000 clones; approximately 71% are singletons. Sequenced material: peripheral blood. These receptors came from a human donor in a cohort sampled during active COVID-19.

The V and J genes are TRBV10-1 and TRBJ2-7, with TRBD1 matching over 8 bases. V lost 5 bases, J lost 7 bases, and 7 bases stayed unmatched. CDR1 is WNHNN, CDR2 SYGVQD, per germline (reference sequence). The CDR3 has 13 amino acids. In DNA form, the CDR3 reads TGCGCCAGCAGTAGTGGGACAGGTGGAGAGCAGTACTTC. Protein product: CASSSGTGGEQYF.

V usage is TRBV4-1 and J usage is TRBJ2-5; 10 bases map to TRBD1. J was trimmed by 4 bases and V by 4 bases; bases with no gene match: 3. The CDR3 is 14 residues long. Per the germline V gene, CDR1 is MGHRA and CDR2 is YSYEKL. The CDR3 DNA reads as TGCGCCAGCAGCCCGGGACAGGGGAGAGAGACCCAGTACTTC. It specifies CASSPGQGRETQYF.

This clone has more than one count but fewer than ten. The genes are TRBV7-6 and TRBJ2-7; TRBD1 matches at 8 bases. Germline CDR1 and CDR2: SGHVS and FNYEAQ. The CDR3 is 15 residues long. V was pared by 2 bases and J by 4 bases, with 7 bases of the junction left unmatched. In DNA, the CDR3 is TGTGCCAGCAGCTTACAAGGACAGGGCTTATACGAGCAGTACTTC. This encodes CASSLQGQGLYEQYF. The variable domain in full, completed from reference TRBV7-6 and TRBJ2-7, reads GAGVSQSPRYKVTKRGQDVALRCDPISGHVSLYWYRQALGQGPEFLTYFNYEAQQDKSGLPNDRFSAERPEGSISTLTIQRTEQRDSAMYRCASSLQGQGLYEQYFGPGTRLTVT.

The chain uses TRBV30 and TRBJ1-1, with D possibly matching TRBD1 (6 bases). V was trimmed by 4 bases and J by 1 base, leaving 10 bases between them. Per the germline V gene, CDR1 is GTSNPN and CDR2 is SVGIG (reference sequence). The CDR3 runs to 13 residues. The CDR3 loop is CAWTRDTNTEAFF. CDR3 DNA: TGTGCCTGGACACGGGACACGAACACTGAAGCTTTCTTT.

The V and J genes are TRBV30 and TRBJ2-7; 7 positions match TRBD1. There are 14 residues in the CDR3. From germline, CDR1 is GTSNPN and CDR2 SVGIG (reference sequence). The junction had 8 bases not matched to a gene; V was cut back by 4 bases and J by 2 bases. The DNA for the CDR3 is TGTGCCTGGACGGACAGGAAAAACCCCTACGAGCAGTACTTC. This translates into CAWTDRKNPYEQYF.

CDR3 bases: TGTGCCAGCAGCATACAGACCTCCTACGAGCAGTACTTC. Its translation is CASSIQTSYEQYF. J is TRBJ2-7 and V is TRBV5-5; D unresolved. The CDR3 contains 13 residues. Germline-derived CDR1 and CDR2 are SGHKS and YYEKEE (reference sequence). V was trimmed by 4 bases and J by 0 bases, leaving 8 bases between them.

The rearrangement joins TRBV4-2 to TRBJ2-7; the D gene is possibly TRBD2 (5 bases). CDR3 size: 14 residues. Germline V CDR1 and CDR2: LGHNA, YNFKEQ. The V gene lost 0 bases and the J gene lost 0 bases, with 6 bases spanning the gap. DNA for the CDR3: TGTGCCAGCAGCCAAGAGACTACCTCCTACGAGCAGTACTTC. It yields the protein CASSQETTSYEQYF.

The chain employs TRBV3-1 (or the pseudogene TRBV3-2) and TRBJ1-1, with 10 positions matching TRBD1. There are 15 residues in the CDR3. Germline CDR1 LGHDT, CDR2 YNNKEL (reference sequence). V lost 3 bases, J lost 5 bases, and 6 bases stayed unmatched. The CDR3 nucleotides are TGTGCCAGCAGCCAGTCGGACAGGGGGGGAACTGAAGCTTTCTTT. This sequence encodes CASSQSDRGGTEAFF.

The chain employs TRBV12-3 or TRBV12-4 and TRBJ1-1; D not certain. The ends were cut back, 7 bases at V and 0 bases at J, with 6 bases in the middle. The CDR3 runs to 12 residues. Here the CDR3 DNA reads TGTGCCAGCACTCCCCTGAACACTGAAGCTTTCTTT. Residues: CASTPLNTEAFF.

This chain connects TRBV12-2 to TRBJ1-4; the D call of TRBD1 is as the table states it, not checked on the DNA. TRBV12-2 is a listed pseudogene. This CDR3 has 19 residues. As DNA, the CDR3 is TGTGCAAGTCGCTTAGGCCCCAGACAGGGGAGGCATAATAATGAAAAACTGTTTTTT. Its translation: CASRLGPRQGRHNNEKLFF.

The chain carries TRBV24-1 and TRBJ2-7; 7 bases align to TRBD1. The CDR3 is 15 residues long. V was pared by 2 bases and J by 4 bases, with 7 bases of the junction left unmatched. Germline V gene lookup returns CDR1 KGHDR and CDR2 SFDVKD. CDR3 sequence: CATSDSRDRSYEQYF. The CDR3 bases are TGTGCCACCAGTGATTCCCGGGACAGATCTTACGAGCAGTACTTC.

The CDR3 region is CASSQEFREAYEQYF. CDR3 nucleotide sequence: TGCGCCAGCAGCCAAGAATTCAGGGAAGCCTACGAGCAGTACTTC. The V call is TRBV4-1, the J call TRBJ2-7, with D possibly matching TRBD1 (5 bases). There are 15 residues in the CDR3. In germline, CDR1 is MGHRA, CDR2 YSYEKL. Trimming cost V 0 bases and J 2 bases, with 11 bases left between them.

V usage is TRBV10-3 and J usage is TRBJ2-1; 7 nucleotides match TRBD1. The trim removed 0 bases at V and 6 bases at J, leaving 8 bases unmatched. This CDR3 comprises 16 residues. Per germline, CDR1 ENHRY and CDR2 SYGVKD. CDR3 in DNA: TGTGCCATCAGTGAGTCGCAAGGGACAGCTTTCAATGAGCAGTTCTTC. Translation gives CAISESQGTAFNEQFF.

V and J are TRBV27 and TRBJ2-1; no definite D call. Trimming removed 0 bases at V and 2 bases at J, with 14 bases between. In germline, CDR1 is MNHEY, CDR2 SMNVEV (reference sequence). The CDR3 covers 17 residues. The CDR3 loop is CASSLSPSRQTYNEQFF. The CDR3 nucleotides are TGTGCCAGCAGTTTATCGCCGTCCAGGCAAACCTACAATGAGCAGTTCTTC.

This clone came up a few times. The sample holds other DNA sequences that translate to the same CDR3. The CDR3 is CASSFDKNTEAFF. CDR3 DNA sequence: TGTGCCAGCAGCTTTGACAAGAACACTGAAGCTTTCTTT. The chain recombines TRBV7-3 with TRBJ1-1; D not certain. Germline V gene lookup returns CDR1 SGHTA and CDR2 FQGTGA. With 3 bases removed from V and 1 base from J, the gap between germline ends came to 6 bases. This CDR3 is built from 13 residues. The full variable domain, in which reference TRBV7-3 and TRBJ1-1 provide the parts outside the CDR3, is GAGVSQTPSNKVTEKGKYVELRCDPISGHTALYWYRQSLGQGPEFLIYFQGTGAADDSGLPNDRFFAVRPEGSVSTLKIQRTERGDSAVYLCASSFDKNTEAFFGQGTRLTVV.

This chain joins TRBV18 and TRBJ1-2; TRBD1 matches 8 bases. V trimming: 6 bases; J trimming: 9 bases; junction bases outside the gene matches: 6. Germline loops: CDR1 KGHSH, CDR2 LQKENI. This CDR3 has 12 amino acids. CDR3 bases: TGTGCCAGCTCCTCGGACAGGGAGAGCTACACCTTC. Translated, it gives CASSSDRESYTF. Variable domain in full (rest from reference TRBV18 and TRBJ1-2): NAGVMQNPRHLVRRRGQEARLRCSPMKGHSHVYWYRQLPEEGLKFMVYLQKENIIDESGMPKERFSAEFPKEGPSILRIQQVVRGDSAAYFCASSSDRESYTFGSGTRLTVV.

This clone was seen more than once but under ten times. This rearrangement joins TRBV6-5 to TRBJ1-4, with 7 positions matching TRBD1. This CDR3 has 14 residues. Germline V CDR1 and CDR2: MNHEY, SVGAGI. The V segment lost 9 bases and the J segment 5 bases; nucleotides outside the gene matches: 9. The CDR3 DNA sequence: TGTGCCAGACCGACAGGGAGGAGGAATGAAAAACTGTTTTTT. Its protein product is CARPTGRRNEKLFF.

The V and J genes are TRBV5-1 and TRBJ1-2; 7 bases agree with TRBD1. The CDR3 runs to 14 residues. From germline, CDR1 is SGHRS and CDR2 YFSETQ. The junction had 11 bases not matched to a gene; V was cut back by 4 bases and J by 8 bases. CDR3 in DNA: TGCGCCAGCAGCGGACTGACAGGGCTCGTGGGCTACACCTTC. Its protein is CASSGLTGLVGYTF.

In this sample, this clone turned up a few times. V gene TRBV6-5 combines with J gene TRBJ1-1; 11 nucleotides agree with TRBD1. V trimming: 6 bases; J trimming: 7 bases; junction bases outside the gene matches: 7. The CDR3 covers 14 residues. Germline lookup yields CDR1 MNHEY and CDR2 SVGAGI. The CDR3 DNA follows: TGTGCCAGCAGCCCCCCGGGACAGGGGGGTGAAGCTTTCTTT. Translated: CASSPPGQGGEAFF.

This sequence joins TRBV4-1 and TRBJ2-7, with 8 bases matching TRBD2. The trim removed 1 base at V and 3 bases at J, leaving 5 bases unmatched. Per the germline V gene, CDR1 is MGHRA and CDR2 is YSYEKL. CDR3 length equals 15 residues. CDR3 DNA sequence: TGCGCCAGCAGCCAAGGCCCGGGGGGGTTCTACGAGCAGTACTTC. Translated, it gives CASSQGPGGFYEQYF.

This clone came up once. V is TRBV5-1 and J is TRBJ2-7, with D maybe TRBD1 (6 bases). Germline V lookup: CDR1 SGHRS, CDR2 YFSETQ. The CDR3 extends over 15 amino acids. Between the trimmed V and J ends, which lost 6 bases and 1 base, there was a span of 17 bases. The CDR3 loop is CASTPGWDTSYEQYF. CDR3 nucleotides: TGCGCCAGCACCCCCGGGTGGGACACTTCCTACGAGCAGTACTTC.

The V call is TRBV3-1 (or the pseudogene TRBV3-2), the J call TRBJ1-1; no reliable D call. The CDR3 contains 12 residues. V was cut by 2 bases and J by 4 bases, with 5 bases left in between. Germline values: CDR1 LGHDT, CDR2 YNNKEL (reference sequence). The CDR3 region is CASSQTGTEAFF. The CDR3 bases are TGTGCCAGCAGCCAAACTGGCACTGAAGCTTTCTTT.

The chain combines TRBV4-1 with TRBJ2-7; 7 nucleotides agree with TRBD1. In germline, CDR1 is MGHRA, CDR2 YSYEKL. This CDR3 has 14 residues. Trimming took 4 bases from V and 2 from J; bases not matched to a gene: 5. CDR3 region: CASSLGTAAYEQYF. CDR3 sequence (DNA): TGCGCCAGCAGCCTAGGGACAGCCGCCTACGAGCAGTACTTC.

The chain recombines TRBV7-2 with TRBJ2-3, with D maybe TRBD1 (5 bases). Germline loops: CDR1 SGHTA, CDR2 FQGNSA. The CDR3 sequence is 15 residues long. The V gene lost 3 bases and the J gene lost 0 bases, with 10 bases spanning the gap. This CDR3 reads CASSFYRTSTDTQYF. The CDR3 region has the DNA TGTGCCAGCAGCTTTTATCGGACAAGCACAGATACGCAGTATTTT.

The chain combines TRBV5-1 with TRBJ2-7; tentative D call: TRBD1 (6 bases). Trimming left V 0 bases short and J 3 bases short, with 10 bases between. Germline V gives CDR1 SGHRS, CDR2 YFSETQ. CDR3 length: 14 amino acids. This CDR3 reads CASSLVDRSYEQYF. Here the CDR3 DNA reads TGCGCCAGCAGCTTGGTGGACAGAAGCTACGAGCAGTACTTC.

The chain links TRBV11-2 to TRBJ2-7; 11 nucleotides agree with TRBD1. V lost 4 bases, J lost 3 bases, and 14 bases stayed unmatched. The CDR3 runs 18 residues. CDR1 is SGHAT, CDR2 FQNNGV, per germline. CDR3 nucleotide sequence: TGTGCCAGCAGCTCGGTCGGACAGGGGGCAAATAGGGACTACGAGCAGTACTTC. This codes for CASSSVGQGANRDYEQYF.

As for this clone: Other nucleotide sequences in the sample specify the same CDR3. The chain uses TRBV5-1 and TRBJ1-5; D gene uncertain. CDR3 length equals 15 residues. Trimming cost V 1 base and J 0 bases, with 8 bases left between them. Germline CDR1 SGHRS, CDR2 YFSETQ. The CDR3 here is CASSLLGDSNQPQHF. For the CDR3, the DNA is TGCGCCAGCAGCTTGCTCGGAGATAGCAATCAGCCCCAGCATTTT.

J is TRBJ2-7 and V is TRBV5-4; 7 bases fit TRBD2. Per germline, CDR1 SGHNT and CDR2 YYREEE (reference sequence). V dropped 4 bases and J dropped 0; count of bases not matched to a gene: 7. CDR3 size: 15 residues. The CDR3: CASSLALATSYEQYF. The CDR3 nucleotides read TGTGCCAGCAGCCTAGCACTAGCGACCTCCTACGAGCAGTACTTC.

The V and J genes are TRBV28 and TRBJ1-5; D not certain. The length of the CDR3 is 12 residues. V was clipped by 5 bases and J by 9 bases, with 11 bases between them. Germline CDR1 MDHEN, CDR2 SYDVKM. CDR3 sequence (DNA): TGTGCCAGCAGTAACCTTCGGGGGCCCCAGCATTTT. Encoded protein: CASSNLRGPQHF.

This clone was detected only once. The J gene is TRBJ1-1, the V gene TRBV19; TRBD1 aligns across 8 bases. Per germline, CDR1 LNHDA and CDR2 SQIVND (reference sequence). This CDR3 has 13 amino acids. The trim removed 5 bases at V and 6 bases at J, leaving 5 bases unmatched. CDR3 sequence reads: CASSFQGAPEAFF. CDR3 nucleotides: TGTGCCAGTAGTTTTCAGGGGGCCCCTGAAGCTTTCTTT. The complete variable domain, with remaining parts taken from reference TRBV19 and TRBJ1-1, reads DGGITQSPKYLFRKEGQNVTLSCEQNLNHDAMYWYRQDPGQGLRLIYYSQIVNDFQKGDIAEGYSVSREKKESFPLTVTSAQKNPTAFYLCASSFQGAPEAFFGQGTRLTVV.

V usage is TRBV6-4 and J usage is TRBJ2-7, with TRBD2 as a possible D gene (5 bases). V was clipped by 9 bases and J by 0 bases, with 33 bases between them. Germline V gene lookup returns CDR1 MRHNA and CDR2 SNTAGT. This CDR3 spans 20 amino acids. The CDR3 here is CASRNPSDSSGTEYSYEQYF. In DNA form, the CDR3 reads TGTGCCAGTCGAAACCCCTCCGACTCAAGCGGTACGGAATACTCCTACGAGCAGTACTTC.